Detailed here is one T cell receptor (beta chain). Authors' processing steps: The authors estimated nucleated cell counts from reference gene primer amplification. Sequencing used immunoSEQ multiplex PCR; TCRdb keeps in-frame clones, though not all of them. V, J and clone size were drawn from that table, and D and trimming were deduced from the DNA. The table has 120,000 or so clones, over 55% seen once. This sample is drawn from a study of blood T cell repertoires in COVID-19. Study at large: Spain, Italy and the United States supplied samples that represented acute and convalescent COVID-19. PBMCs, B-cell-depleted T cells, or T cells provided the cDNA or gDNA that made up the material.

CDR3 size: 14 residues. The germline CDR1 and CDR2 sequences are LGHDT and YNNKEL (reference sequence). Trimming stripped 0 bases from V and 3 bases from J, with 8 bases between. V and J are TRBV3-1 (or the pseudogene TRBV3-2) and TRBJ1-1; possibly TRBD1 for D (5 bases). The sample consisted of peripheral blood. The clonotype comes from a woman between 65 and 79 years old with acute or convalescent COVID-19. Here the CDR3 DNA reads TGTGCCAGCAGCCAAGAGGGGGGGTACACTGAAGCTTTCTTT. Encoded protein: CASSQEGGYTEAFF.